What follows are 13 T cell receptor beta chains derived from one specimen sequenced in a study of vaccination and CD4 T cells after COVID-19. Described treatment: approximately 9-day PBMC culture with coronavirus spike peptide pools or control peptides (ViraFEST assay). No antigen has been assigned to these receptors. The Oncomine TCR Beta short-read assay sequenced DNA from cultured CD4+ T cells. TCRdb recomputed calls from the PCR reads with MiXCR, one row per CDR3 protein. The table lists more than 10,000 distinct CDR3 sequences, 35% to 45% of them singletons. The specimen was cultured CD4+ T cells from blood. Source of these receptors: a human donor with COVID-19.

This clonotype was picked up a small number of times. J is TRBJ1-5 and V is TRBV6-1; possible D gene TRBD1, 6 bases. V lost 6 bases to trimming and J lost 7 bases, with 13 bases between them. CDR1 is MNHNS and CDR2 is SASEGT in the germline V gene. This CDR3 region has 13 residues. CDR3 in amino acids: CASRFATGQPQHF. The CDR3 nucleotides read TGTGCCAGCAGATTTGCTACAGGGCAGCCCCAGCATTTT.

V and J are TRBV10-1 and TRBJ2-7; 11 bases are shared with TRBD1. The CDR3 is made up of 16 amino acids. The germline V gene encodes CDR1 WNHNN and CDR2 SYGVQD (reference sequence). The V segment lost 2 bases and the J segment 4 bases; nucleotides outside the gene matches: 7. This chain's CDR3 is CASSEGQGAVGYEQYF. The CDR3 coding sequence is TGCGCCAGCAGTGAGGGACAGGGGGCAGTCGGGTACGAGCAGTACTTC.

This chain uses TRBV7-3 with TRBJ2-3; the D gene is possibly TRBD1 (6 bases). From germline, CDR1 is SGHTA and CDR2 FQGTGA. The CDR3 loop spans 14 amino acids. Trimming shortened V by 5 bases and J by 6 bases, and 15 bases separated the two germline ends. CDR3 bases: TGTGCCAGCAGCCAGGGGTCACCTGAGGATACGCAGTATTTT. It codes for CASSQGSPEDTQYF. The full variable domain, completed using reference TRBV7-3 and TRBJ2-3, is GAGVSQTPSNKVTEKGKYVELRCDPISGHTALYWYRQSLGQGPEFLIYFQGTGAADDSGLPNDRFFAVRPEGSVSTLKIQRTERGDSAVYLCASSQGSPEDTQYFGPGTRLTVL.

This clonotype has just a few counts. The chain uses TRBV6-5 and TRBJ2-2, with D tentatively TRBD1 (7 bases). This CDR3 spans 14 amino acids. The germline V and J ends were trimmed by 4 bases and 4 bases, with 10 bases remaining between them. Germline-derived CDR1 and CDR2 are MNHEY and SVGAGI. The CDR3 is CASSSQGGTGELFF. The CDR3, as DNA: TGTGCCAGCAGTTCCCAGGGGGGCACCGGGGAGCTGTTTTTT.

This clonotype was seen only a few times. This chain links TRBV6-5 with TRBJ2-3, with TRBD2 identical over 14 bases. Trimming took 0 bases from V and 2 from J; bases not matched to a gene: 13. Germline V gene lookup returns CDR1 MNHEY and CDR2 SVGAGI. The CDR3 has 21 amino acids. CDR3 region: CASSYSTGLAGGGRLTDTQYF. For the CDR3, the DNA is TGTGCCAGCAGTTACTCGACCGGACTAGCGGGGGGCGGACGCCTCACAGATACGCAGTATTTT.

The chain links TRBV7-6 to TRBJ2-5; D is ambiguous. This CDR3 spans 15 amino acids. CDR1 and CDR2 (germline): SGHVS, FNYEAQ. Trimming took off 1 base at V and 4 bases at J, with 13 bases between the two ends. CDR3 nucleotides: TGTGCCAGCAGCTTAGGAGTCGGGCTTGGAGAGACCCAGTACTTC. Translation gives CASSLGVGLGETQYF.

This rearrangement joins TRBV27 to TRBJ1-5, with D hard to call. Trimming left V 2 bases short and J 4 bases short, with 6 bases between. The CDR3 sequence is 13 residues long. The germline V gene encodes CDR1 MNHEY and CDR2 SMNVEV (reference sequence). Here the CDR3 DNA reads TGTGCCAGCAGTTTACAGCGGAATCAGCCCCAGCATTTT. It translates to CASSLQRNQPQHF.

This clonotype was counted between two and nine times. The V gene is TRBV6-5, the J gene TRBJ2-3, with 7 bases matching TRBD2. Germline CDR1 and CDR2: MNHEY and SVGAGI. This CDR3 has 15 residues. The V segment lost 3 bases and the J segment 2 bases; nucleotides outside the gene matches: 5. CDR3 nucleotide sequence: TGTGCCAGCAGTTATACGCGGGGGTTCACAGATACGCAGTATTTT. Amino acid sequence: CASSYTRGFTDTQYF.

This clonotype came up a few times. V and J are TRBV28 and TRBJ1-5; D unclear. Germline values: CDR1 MDHEN, CDR2 SYDVKM. The V end lost 7 bases, the J end lost 1 base, and 11 bases lay between the germline ends. The CDR3 loop spans 14 amino acids. CDR3 protein: CASTRGFSNQPQHF. The CDR3 bases are TGTGCCAGCACAAGAGGTTTCAGCAATCAGCCCCAGCATTTT.

This clonotype was observed a handful of times. This chain joins TRBV6-1 and TRBJ1-1; D might be TRBD1 (5 bases). Germline lookup yields CDR1 MNHNS and CDR2 SASEGT. Trimming stripped 6 bases from V and 1 base from J, with 6 bases between. The CDR3 totals 12 residues. The CDR3: CASSRANTEAFF. In DNA, the CDR3 is TGTGCCAGCAGCAGGGCGAACACTGAAGCTTTCTTT.

The V and J genes are TRBV12-5 and TRBJ2-5; no firm D call. Germline CDR1 reads LGHNT; CDR2 reads FRNRAP. V shed 2 bases and J shed 1 base, with 5 bases lying between them. This CDR3 spans 13 amino acids. The CDR3 nucleotides read TGTGCTAGTGGTTTGCCAGCCCAAGAGACCCAGTACTTC. This codes for CASGLPAQETQYF.

This chain uses TRBV20-1 with TRBJ1-6, with 7 nucleotides matching TRBD1. CDR3 length equals 19 residues. V gave up 3 bases and J gave up 7 bases; unmatched junction bases: 21. Germline values: CDR1 DFQATT, CDR2 SNEGSKA (reference sequence). CDR3 loop: CSARERYRGTSRLNSPLHF. The DNA of the CDR3 is TGCAGTGCTAGGGAGCGCTACAGGGGAACGTCTAGGTTAAATTCACCCCTCCACTTT.

V and J are TRBV14 and TRBJ2-3, with D perhaps assigned TRBD1 or TRBD2 (6 bases each). CDR1 SGHDN and CDR2 FVKESK come from the germline V gene. This CDR3 comprises 14 residues. V gave up 2 bases and J gave up 6 bases, with 12 bases separating them. The CDR3 region has the DNA TGTGCCAGCAGCCAACGGGGGCCCGGGGATACGCAGTATTTT. It specifies CASSQRGPGDTQYF.